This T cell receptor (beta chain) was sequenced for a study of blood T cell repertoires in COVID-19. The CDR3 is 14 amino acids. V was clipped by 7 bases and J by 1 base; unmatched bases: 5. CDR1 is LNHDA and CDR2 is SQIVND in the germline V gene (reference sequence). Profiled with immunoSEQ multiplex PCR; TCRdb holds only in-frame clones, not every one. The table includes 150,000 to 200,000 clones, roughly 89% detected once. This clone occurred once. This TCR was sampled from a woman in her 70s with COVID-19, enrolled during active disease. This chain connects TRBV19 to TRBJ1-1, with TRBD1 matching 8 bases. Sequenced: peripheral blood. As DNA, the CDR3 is TGTGCCAGTACGGACAGGGCAACGAACACTGAAGCTTTCTTT. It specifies CASTDRATNTEAFF.